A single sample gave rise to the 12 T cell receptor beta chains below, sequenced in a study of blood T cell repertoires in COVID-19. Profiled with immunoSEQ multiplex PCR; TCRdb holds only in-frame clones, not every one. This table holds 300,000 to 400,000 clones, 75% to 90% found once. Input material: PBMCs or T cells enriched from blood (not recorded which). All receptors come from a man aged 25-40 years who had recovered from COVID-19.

The CDR3 protein is CASNGGGPGTQYF. The DNA for the CDR3 is TGTGCCAGTAATGGCGGGGGGCCAGGGACCCAGTACTTC. V usage is TRBV19 and J usage is TRBJ2-5, with 8 positions matching TRBD2. V lost 7 bases, J lost 7 bases, and 8 bases stayed unmatched. This CDR3 comprises 13 residues. CDR1 and CDR2 (germline): LNHDA, SQIVND (reference sequence).

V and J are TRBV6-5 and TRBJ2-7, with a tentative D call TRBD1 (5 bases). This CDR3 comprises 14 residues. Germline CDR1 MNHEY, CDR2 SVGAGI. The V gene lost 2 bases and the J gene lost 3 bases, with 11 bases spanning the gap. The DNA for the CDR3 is TGTGCCAGCAGTTACGTCCAGGGAAGCTACGAGCAGTACTTC. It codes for CASSYVQGSYEQYF.

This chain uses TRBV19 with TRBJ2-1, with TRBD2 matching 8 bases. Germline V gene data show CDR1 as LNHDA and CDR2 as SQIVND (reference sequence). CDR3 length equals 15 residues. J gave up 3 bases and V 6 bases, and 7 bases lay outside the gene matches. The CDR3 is CASSTSGGYYNEQFF. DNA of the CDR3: TGTGCCAGTAGCACGAGCGGGGGTTACTACAATGAGCAGTTCTTC. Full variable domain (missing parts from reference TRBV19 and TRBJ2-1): DGGITQSPKYLFRKEGQNVTLSCEQNLNHDAMYWYRQDPGQGLRLIYYSQIVNDFQKGDIAEGYSVSREKKESFPLTVTSAQKNPTAFYLCASSTSGGYYNEQFFGPGTRLTVL.

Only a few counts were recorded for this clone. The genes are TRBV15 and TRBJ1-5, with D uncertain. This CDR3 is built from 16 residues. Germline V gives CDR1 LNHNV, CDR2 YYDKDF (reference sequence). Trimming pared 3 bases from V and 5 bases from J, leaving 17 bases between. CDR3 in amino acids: CATSSRGEGRYQPQHF. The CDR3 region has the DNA TGTGCCACCAGCAGCAGAGGCGAGGGCAGGTATCAGCCCCAGCATTTT.

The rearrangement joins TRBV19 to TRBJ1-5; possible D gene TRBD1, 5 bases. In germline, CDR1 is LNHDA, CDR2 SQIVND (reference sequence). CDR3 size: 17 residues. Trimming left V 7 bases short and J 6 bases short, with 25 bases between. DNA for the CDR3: TGTGCCAGTATGGCGGGAGTAGGCAGGGCGGGCAGTCAGCCCCAGCATTTT. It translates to CASMAGVGRAGSQPQHF.

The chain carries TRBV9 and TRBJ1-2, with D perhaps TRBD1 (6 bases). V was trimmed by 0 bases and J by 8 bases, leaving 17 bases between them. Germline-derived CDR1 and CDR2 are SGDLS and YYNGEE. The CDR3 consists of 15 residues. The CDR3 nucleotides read TGTGCCAGCAGCGTAGGTAGGACAGCCGGTGAGGGCTACACCTTC. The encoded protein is CASSVGRTAGEGYTF.

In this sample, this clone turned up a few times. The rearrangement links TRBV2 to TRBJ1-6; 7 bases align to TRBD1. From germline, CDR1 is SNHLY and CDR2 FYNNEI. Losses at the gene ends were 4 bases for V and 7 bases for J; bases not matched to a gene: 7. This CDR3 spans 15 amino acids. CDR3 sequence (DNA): TGTGCCAGCAGTGTTAACAGGGGTACCAATTCACCCCTCCACTTT. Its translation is CASSVNRGTNSPLHF.

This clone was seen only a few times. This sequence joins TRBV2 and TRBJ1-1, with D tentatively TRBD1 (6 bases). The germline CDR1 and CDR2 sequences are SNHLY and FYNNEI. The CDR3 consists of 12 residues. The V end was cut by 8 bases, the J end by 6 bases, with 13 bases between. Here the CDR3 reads CASCEDSPEAFF. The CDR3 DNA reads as TGTGCCAGCTGCGAGGACAGCCCTGAAGCTTTCTTT.

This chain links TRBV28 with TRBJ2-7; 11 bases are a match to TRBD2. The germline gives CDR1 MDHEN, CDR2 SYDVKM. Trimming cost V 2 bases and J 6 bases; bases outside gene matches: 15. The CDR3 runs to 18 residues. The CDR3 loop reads CASSLLSSLAGARGEQYF. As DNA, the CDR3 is TGTGCCAGCAGTTTACTTTCGTCACTAGCGGGGGCCCGGGGCGAGCAGTACTTC.

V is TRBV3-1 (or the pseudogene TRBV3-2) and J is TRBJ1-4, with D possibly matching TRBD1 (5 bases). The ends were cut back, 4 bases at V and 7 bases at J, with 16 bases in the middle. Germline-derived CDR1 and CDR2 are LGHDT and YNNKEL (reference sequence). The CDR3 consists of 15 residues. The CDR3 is CASSLGGTAGEKLFF. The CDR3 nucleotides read TGTGCCAGCAGCCTCGGCGGGACGGCTGGTGAAAAACTGTTTTTT.

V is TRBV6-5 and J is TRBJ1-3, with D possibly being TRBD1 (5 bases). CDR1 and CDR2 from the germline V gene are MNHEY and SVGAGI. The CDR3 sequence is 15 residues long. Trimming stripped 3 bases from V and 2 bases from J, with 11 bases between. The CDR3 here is CASSYTTGTGNTIYF. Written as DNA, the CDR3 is TGTGCCAGCAGTTATACAACAGGTACTGGAAACACCATATATTTT.

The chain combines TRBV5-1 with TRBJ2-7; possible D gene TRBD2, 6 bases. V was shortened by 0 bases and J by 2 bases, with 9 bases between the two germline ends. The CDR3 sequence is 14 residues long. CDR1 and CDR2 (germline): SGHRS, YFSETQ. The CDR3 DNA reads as TGCGCCAGCAGCTTGGGTGGGGGGACCTACGAGCAGTACTTC. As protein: CASSLGGGTYEQYF.